A single sample is the source of the 13 T cell receptor beta chains below, sequenced in a study of T-cell reconstitution after alpha-beta-depleted transplantation in children. This sample's TCRbeta library carried unique molecular identifier barcodes. TCRdb itself ran the PCR reads through MiXCR, one entry per CDR3 protein. Altogether roughly 500,000 distinct CDR3 sequences are present, around 17% being singletons, with the ten largest covering 2.5% to 3.5%. The sample was PBMCs from the stem cell graft donor, taken from the stem cell graft. The receptor source for this set is a human donor who donated a stem cell graft to a child with acute lymphoblastic leukemia.

This clonotype was detected a few times. The V and J genes are TRBV5-1 and TRBJ2-2; tentatively, D is TRBD1 (7 bases). V was pared by 2 bases and J by 7 bases, with 15 bases between. Germline V gene sequence: CDR1 SGHRS, CDR2 YFSETQ. The CDR3 totals 15 residues. The CDR3 bases are TGCGCCAGCAGCTTAAGGACAGGAGGGGACGGGGAGCTGTTTTTT. Protein sequence: CASSLRTGGDGELFF.

This clonotype appeared a few times. The rearrangement uses TRBV15 and TRBJ1-3, with unresolved D. This CDR3 comprises 17 residues. Trimming took 2 bases from V and 0 from J, leaving 14 bases between them. Per the germline V gene, CDR1 is LNHNV and CDR2 is YYDKDF (reference sequence). The CDR3 nucleotides read TGTGCCACCAGCAGACCCGAACTACGGTACTCTGGAAACACCATATATTTT. It specifies CATSRPELRYSGNTIYF.

This clonotype was counted between two and nine times. V gene TRBV7-9 combines with J gene TRBJ2-1, with D hard to call. V was cut by 3 bases and J by 9 bases, with 15 bases left in between. Germline CDR1 reads SEHNR; CDR2 reads FQNEAQ (reference sequence). CDR3 size: 14 residues. The CDR3 loop is CASSLMGGRSEQFF. The DNA of the CDR3 is TGTGCCAGCAGCTTGATGGGCGGACGTAGTGAGCAGTTCTTC.

This clonotype turned up a few times. This rearrangement joins TRBV5-1 to TRBJ1-3; 8 bases map to TRBD1. Germline V gene data show CDR1 as SGHRS and CDR2 as YFSETQ. CDR3 length equals 16 residues. V was clipped by 3 bases and J by 0 bases; unmatched bases: 5. This CDR3 is CASSWGDRSSGNTIYF. The DNA for the CDR3 is TGCGCCAGCAGCTGGGGGGACAGGAGCTCTGGAAACACCATATATTTT.

The V and J genes are TRBV29-1 and TRBJ1-2; TRBD1 might be the D (5 bases). Trimming took 6 bases from V and 1 from J, leaving 15 bases between them. CDR1 SQVTM and CDR2 ANQGSEA come from the germline V gene. This CDR3 has 14 amino acids. In DNA form, the CDR3 reads TGCAGCGTAGTCCCGGGACGGTTTAACTATGGCTACACCTTC. This codes for CSVVPGRFNYGYTF.

The chain has TRBV10-1 and TRBJ2-5; 9 bases match TRBD2. V trimming: 0 bases; J trimming: 5 bases; junction bases outside the gene matches: 4. CDR3 length: 15 residues. Looked up from germline, CDR1 is WNHNN and CDR2 is SYGVQD (reference sequence). Written as DNA, the CDR3 is TGCGCCAGCAGTGAGTCGACTAGCGGTAGGGAGACCCAGTACTTC. It yields the protein CASSESTSGRETQYF.

This clonotype has just a few counts. The chain links TRBV19 to TRBJ2-5; no reliable D call. The CDR3 loop spans 15 amino acids. Trimming cost V 5 bases and J 1 base, with 14 bases left between them. Germline values: CDR1 LNHDA, CDR2 SQIVND (reference sequence). CDR3 sequence reads: CASSEPTNPQETQYF. The CDR3 DNA follows: TGTGCCAGTAGTGAACCAACAAACCCCCAAGAGACCCAGTACTTC. Full variable domain (missing parts from reference TRBV19 and TRBJ2-5): DGGITQSPKYLFRKEGQNVTLSCEQNLNHDAMYWYRQDPGQGLRLIYYSQIVNDFQKGDIAEGYSVSREKKESFPLTVTSAQKNPTAFYLCASSEPTNPQETQYFGPGTRLLVL.

The rearrangement links TRBV5-1 to TRBJ1-4; D remains unclear. Deletions cut 4 bases from V and 5 bases from J, with 9 bases between. This CDR3 is built from 13 residues. CDR1 is SGHRS, CDR2 YFSETQ, per germline. The CDR3 spells CASSRQENEKLFF. The CDR3 DNA reads TGCGCCAGCAGCCGCCAGGAAAATGAAAAACTGTTTTTT. The full variable domain, with the rest looked up from reference TRBV5-1 and TRBJ1-4, is KAGVTQTPRYLIKTRGQQVTLSCSPISGHRSVSWYQQTPGQGLQFLFEYFSETQRNKGNFPGRFSGRQFSNSRSEMNVSTLELGDSALYLCASSRQENEKLFFGSGTQLSVL.

This clonotype was seen a few times. The chain recombines TRBV7-8 with TRBJ2-1; TRBD2 is a possible D gene (6 bases). Trimming left V 4 bases short and J 2 bases short, with 18 bases between. The CDR3 contains 17 residues. From germline, CDR1 is SGHVS and CDR2 FQNEAQ. CDR3: CASSSQDGRVPYNEQFF. Here the CDR3 DNA reads TGTGCCAGCAGCTCACAAGACGGGAGAGTCCCCTACAATGAGCAGTTCTTC.

The rearrangement joins TRBV6-4 to TRBJ2-1; D is possibly TRBD2 (7 bases). Germline V gene lookup returns CDR1 MRHNA and CDR2 SNTAGT. The CDR3 is made up of 15 amino acids. Trimming stripped 4 bases from V and 5 bases from J, with 15 bases between. The CDR3 sequence is CASSAEGGSHNEQFF. The CDR3 nucleotides are TGTGCCAGCAGTGCTGAGGGGGGGAGCCACAATGAGCAGTTCTTC.

This CDR3 reads CASSLTPFPRPRENTGELFF. DNA of the CDR3: TGCGCCAGCAGCCTGACGCCCTTCCCTCGTCCCAGGGAGAACACCGGGGAGCTGTTTTTT. This sequence joins TRBV5-1 and TRBJ2-2, with a tentative D call TRBD1 (5 bases). V was pared by 4 bases and J by 1 base, with 26 bases between. Looked up from germline, CDR1 is SGHRS and CDR2 is YFSETQ. This CDR3 comprises 20 residues.

V is TRBV18 and J is TRBJ1-1, with no clear D. The CDR3 spans 11 residues. Germline CDR1 is KGHSH and CDR2 is LQKENI. Trimming took off 3 bases at V and 7 bases at J, with 6 bases between the two ends. The CDR3 DNA reads TGTGCCAGCTCACCGCTAGATGAAGCTTTCTTT. Its translation: CASSPLDEAFF.

This clonotype was detected only a few times. The chain carries TRBV19 and TRBJ1-4; D possibly corresponds to TRBD1 (5 bases). Germline V gene sequence: CDR1 LNHDA, CDR2 SQIVND (reference sequence). This CDR3 is built from 14 residues. Trimming took off 10 bases at V and 4 bases at J, with 16 bases between the two ends. The CDR3 region is CATLSRGRNEKLFF. The CDR3 region has the DNA TGTGCCACCCTCTCGAGGGGACGTAATGAAAAACTGTTTTTT.